This paragraph reports one T cell receptor (beta chain). Its antigen remains unknown. The sample originates from a study of T cells expressing NK-cell markers. About the research overall: According to the study, TCR beta repertoires originated from sorted CD3+CD56+NKG2C+, CD3+CD56+NKG2C- and CD3+CD56-NKG2C+ T cells. Whole-study results and caveats: Roughly 1.0-8% of CD8+ T cells in roughly six donors belonged to dominant NKG2C+ clonotypes. The study left the HCMV specificity of expanded NKG2C+ T cell clones unresolved.

The CDR3 is made up of 14 amino acids. Germline CDR1 SQVTM, CDR2 ANQGSEA. Reprocessing the 5' RACE reads, TCRdb reports a single entry for every CDR3 protein and omits DNA. This sample carries about 440,000 distinct CDR3 sequences, with under 7.5% going to the ten biggest clones. Specimen: blood T cells: a sorted CD56 or NKG2C T cell subset, CD4+ or CD8+ T cells, or bulk PBMC T cells (not recorded which). This receptor was identified in a woman aged 18 to 75 in good health. This chain links TRBV29-1 with TRBJ2-1; without DNA, the TCRdb call of TRBD2 cannot be checked. CDR3: CSVDSRGKSNEQFF.